This TCR beta chain was recorded in a study of shared clonotypes between healthy human individuals. Only CD45RO-negative cells positively selected for CCR7 counted as naive CD8 cells, so terminally differentiated effector memory CD45RA+ cells were excluded. Note on this clone: Other DNA sequences of this sample code for an identical CDR3.

Using immunoSEQ multiplex PCR, the repertoire was profiled, and TCRdb retains in-frame clones only, with some absent. The table has about 1,900,000 clones, about 95% seen once; the top ten hold 1% to 1.5%. This receptor was obtained from a man between 18 and 35 years old in good health. The sample was naive CD8+ T cells sorted from blood.

The CDR3 loop is CASTLTGTNTEAFF. CDR3 DNA: TGTGCCAGCACCCTGACAGGAACGAACACTGAAGCTTTCTTT. This chain connects TRBV27 to TRBJ1-1; perhaps TRBD1 as D (6 bases). The CDR3 loop spans 14 amino acids. With 7 bases removed from V and 1 base from J, the gap between germline ends came to 13 bases. CDR1 MNHEY and CDR2 SMNVEV come from the germline V gene (reference sequence).